Each of the 24 T cell receptor beta chains below was sequenced from the same sample in a study of chemoradiotherapy in HPV16-positive cancers. TCRdb's copy holds only in-frame clones and misses some; the assay was immunoSEQ multiplex PCR. In the table there are more than 15,000 clones, about four fifths of which are singletons. Collection of the sample occurred from a patient who underwent chemoradiotherapy. These receptors all come from a human donor with HPV-associated anogenital cancer.

This clone was seen once. The rearrangement uses TRBV7-2 and TRBJ1-6; TRBD1 matches 7 bases. Germline V gene data show CDR1 as SGHTA and CDR2 as FQGNSA. The CDR3 is made up of 18 amino acids. V lost 5 bases to trimming and J lost 8 bases; unmatched junction nucleotides: 18. The CDR3 sequence is CASSPQGGSAYIHSPLHF. CDR3 DNA: TGTGCCAGCAGCCCCCAGGGGGGGAGCGCTTACATACATTCACCCCTCCACTTT. Full variable domain (remainder filled in from reference TRBV7-2 and TRBJ1-6): GAGVSQSPSNKVTEKGKDVELRCDPISGHTALYWYRQSLGQGLEFLIYFQGNSAPDKSGLPSDRFSAERTGGSVSTLTIQRTQQEDSAVYLCASSPQGGSAYIHSPLHFGNGTRLTVT.

This clone has just a few counts. CDR3 bases: TGTGCCAGATGGGCAGATACGCAGTATTTT. As protein: CARWADTQYF. The rearrangement uses TRBV19 and TRBJ2-3; D remains unclear. The CDR3 loop spans 10 amino acids. V lost 9 bases to trimming and J lost 4 bases, with 5 bases between them. Per germline, CDR1 LNHDA and CDR2 SQIVND (reference sequence).

V gene TRBV5-1 combines with J gene TRBJ2-3; D is unresolved. The germline V gene has CDR1 SGHRS and CDR2 YFSETQ. The V and J ends lost 8 bases and 2 bases respectively, with 15 bases between them. The CDR3 is made up of 14 amino acids. The chain's CDR3 is CASSPQRSTDTQYF. CDR3 DNA: TGCGCCAGTAGCCCACAGAGATCCACAGATACGCAGTATTTT.

This sequence joins TRBV28 and TRBJ2-7; possible D gene TRBD2, 6 bases. Per germline, CDR1 MDHEN and CDR2 SYDVKM. The V end was cut by 6 bases, the J end by 5 bases, with 11 bases between. The CDR3 runs to 12 residues. The CDR3 DNA reads as TGTGCCAGCAGCTCTGGACTAAACGAGCAGTACTTC. This codes for CASSSGLNEQYF.

The chain combines TRBV28 with TRBJ2-2, with a possible D match to TRBD1 (6 bases). This CDR3 has 15 residues. Germline V lookup: CDR1 MDHEN, CDR2 SYDVKM. The V and J ends lost 6 bases and 4 bases respectively, with 15 bases between them. The CDR3 here is CASRVEQGVTGELFF. The CDR3 DNA is TGTGCCAGCAGGGTCGAACAGGGTGTCACCGGGGAGCTGTTTTTT.

The V call is TRBV6-6, the J call TRBJ2-5; either TRBD1 or TRBD2 may supply D (6 bases each). The CDR3 loop spans 16 amino acids. The ends were cut back, 7 bases at V and 1 base at J, with 19 bases in the middle. The V gene's germline CDR1 is MNHNY and CDR2 SVGAGI (reference sequence). The CDR3 region is CASTKGGDTRQETQYF. The CDR3 nucleotides are TGTGCCAGCACCAAAGGAGGGGACACCCGCCAAGAGACCCAGTACTTC.

This chain uses TRBV4-2 with TRBJ2-1; D ambiguous. V gave up 4 bases and J gave up 2 bases, with 12 bases separating them. Germline V gives CDR1 LGHNA, CDR2 YNFKEQ. This CDR3 is built from 15 residues. CDR3 sequence reads: CASSPYPRAYNEQFF. The CDR3 DNA reads as TGTGCCAGCAGCCCCTACCCAAGGGCCTACAATGAGCAGTTCTTC.

The rearrangement joins TRBV9 to TRBJ2-5, with D possibly being TRBD2 (7 bases). V lost 4 bases and J 1 base, leaving 14 bases between the germline ends. The CDR3 is 15 amino acids. Germline CDR1 reads SGDLS; CDR2 reads YYNGEE. In DNA form, the CDR3 reads TGTGCCAGCAGCTTCCGGGGGGACACCCAAGAGACCCAGTACTTC. As protein: CASSFRGDTQETQYF.

This clone was counted a few times. This chain joins TRBV28 and TRBJ1-2; D is unresolved. Germline V CDR1 and CDR2: MDHEN, SYDVKM. This CDR3 spans 14 amino acids. V lost 1 base to trimming and J lost 10 bases, with 16 bases between them. The DNA for the CDR3 is TGTGCCAGCAGTTTATCAGCAGTCCCATCGGTCTACACCTTC. Protein product: CASSLSAVPSVYTF.

V gene TRBV2 combines with J gene TRBJ2-7; D possibly corresponds to TRBD1 (6 bases). Germline CDR1 and CDR2: SNHLY and FYNNEI. V lost 7 bases and J lost 5, with 24 bases in between. The CDR3 is made up of 16 amino acids. For the CDR3, the DNA is TGTGCCAGCACAGGGGTTGCGATTCGGAGTTCCGACGAGCAGTACTTC. It encodes CASTGVAIRSSDEQYF.

In its sample, this clone was seen once. The chain links TRBV7-2 to TRBJ1-1, with no clear D. Trimming took 2 bases from V and 4 from J, leaving 5 bases between them. This CDR3 contains 12 residues. Germline V gene data show CDR1 as SGHTA and CDR2 as FQGNSA. The CDR3 spells CASSLIGTEAFF. In DNA form, the CDR3 reads TGTGCCAGCAGCTTAATTGGCACTGAAGCTTTCTTT. Combining the CDR3 with reference TRBV7-2 and TRBJ1-1 gives the whole variable domain GAGVSQSPSNKVTEKGKDVELRCDPISGHTALYWYRQSLGQGLEFLIYFQGNSAPDKSGLPSDRFSAERTGGSVSTLTIQRTQQEDSAVYLCASSLIGTEAFFGQGTRLTVV.

The chain recombines TRBV30 with TRBJ1-6; the match to TRBD1 covers 8 bases. The CDR3 has 16 residues. The germline gives CDR1 GTSNPN, CDR2 SVGIG (reference sequence). The trim removed 4 bases at V and 7 bases at J, leaving 12 bases unmatched. CDR3 in amino acids: CAWKGQVLFGNSPLHF. DNA of the CDR3: TGTGCCTGGAAGGGACAGGTCCTCTTTGGAAATTCACCCCTCCACTTT.

J is TRBJ1-1 and V is TRBV6-5; no clear D. CDR3 length: 14 residues. The V end lost 6 bases, the J end lost 0 bases, and 11 bases lay between the germline ends. The germline CDR1 and CDR2 sequences are MNHEY and SVGAGI. The CDR3 spells CASSTPVMNTEAFF. CDR3 bases: TGTGCCAGCAGCACTCCCGTTATGAACACTGAAGCTTTCTTT.

A few counts support this clone. The V and J genes are TRBV10-3 and TRBJ1-2; D gene unclear. The V and J ends lost 0 bases and 6 bases respectively, with 8 bases between them. This CDR3 is 13 amino acids long. Germline V gives CDR1 ENHRY, CDR2 SYGVKD. The CDR3 DNA reads TGTGCCATCAGTGAGTCTGAGGTCCATGGCTACACCTTC. Amino acid sequence: CAISESEVHGYTF.

The chain carries TRBV5-6 and TRBJ1-2, with unresolved D. V was trimmed by 4 bases and J by 4 bases, leaving 11 bases between them. Looked up from germline, CDR1 is SGHDT and CDR2 is YYEEEE. This CDR3 spans 13 amino acids. The CDR3 bases are TGTGCCAGCAGCACTGACATCTCCTATGGCTACACCTTC. This sequence encodes CASSTDISYGYTF.

This rearrangement joins TRBV28 to TRBJ2-1; D gene ambiguous. The CDR3 is made up of 14 amino acids. Trimming took 2 bases from V and 5 from J, leaving 10 bases between them. Germline loops: CDR1 MDHEN, CDR2 SYDVKM. The CDR3 reads CASSLRYGNNEQFF. CDR3 coding DNA: TGTGCCAGCAGTTTAAGGTATGGCAACAATGAGCAGTTCTTC.

The chain recombines TRBV5-1 with TRBJ1-1; D is perhaps TRBD1 (5 bases). V was trimmed by 4 bases and J by 4 bases, leaving 14 bases between them. From germline, CDR1 is SGHRS and CDR2 YFSETQ. This CDR3 region has 14 residues. The CDR3: CASSPVAGPTEAFF. CDR3 DNA: TGCGCCAGCAGCCCCGTGGCGGGGCCCACTGAAGCTTTCTTT. The whole variable domain, remainder taken from reference TRBV5-1 and TRBJ1-1, is KAGVTQTPRYLIKTRGQQVTLSCSPISGHRSVSWYQQTPGQGLQFLFEYFSETQRNKGNFPGRFSGRQFSNSRSEMNVSTLELGDSALYLCASSPVAGPTEAFFGQGTRLTVV.

This clone was detected once. J is TRBJ2-3 and V is TRBV28, with TRBD2 as a possible D gene (6 bases). V lost 7 bases, J lost 2 bases, and 16 bases lay in between. CDR1 and CDR2 from the germline V gene are MDHEN and SYDVKM. The CDR3 is 15 amino acids. The CDR3 sequence is CASTEGGPSTDTQYF. The CDR3 coding sequence is TGTGCCAGCACGGAGGGCGGTCCCTCCACAGATACGCAGTATTTT.

CDR3 sequence reads: CASSPGQSEAFF. The DNA of the CDR3 is TGTGCCAGCTCTCCTGGACAGTCTGAAGCTTTCTTT. This chain links TRBV18 with TRBJ1-1, with a possible D match to TRBD1 (6 bases). In germline, CDR1 is KGHSH, CDR2 LQKENI. The ends were cut back, 6 bases at V and 6 bases at J, with 11 bases in the middle. This CDR3 contains 12 residues.

The chain combines TRBV5-1 with TRBJ1-5; 8 positions agree with TRBD1. V dropped 1 base and J dropped 6; count of bases not matched to a gene: 6. Germline V gene lookup returns CDR1 SGHRS and CDR2 YFSETQ. The CDR3 is 15 amino acids. The CDR3 region is CASSLTGQVGQPQHF. The CDR3 region has the DNA TGCGCCAGCAGCTTGACGGGACAGGTTGGTCAGCCCCAGCATTTT.

This clone is medium-sized by share. The chain couples TRBV7-9 to TRBJ1-6, with 8 bases fitting TRBD1. The CDR3 covers 17 residues. V was pared by 3 bases and J by 6 bases, with 10 bases of the junction left unmatched. Germline-derived CDR1 and CDR2 are SEHNR and FQNEAQ (reference sequence). The CDR3 DNA is TGTGCCAGCAGCTTTCCCCAGGACAGGGAGATTAATTCACCCCTCCACTTT. Its translation is CASSFPQDREINSPLHF.

The DNA for the CDR3 is TGTGCCAGCAGTGAACTAGCGGGGGACCTCACAGATACGCAGTATTTT. Its translation: CASSELAGDLTDTQYF. J is TRBJ2-3 and V is TRBV28, with TRBD2 matching 11 bases. The V and J ends lost 5 bases and 2 bases, in that order; junction bases with no gene match: 6. The CDR3 covers 16 residues. CDR1 MDHEN and CDR2 SYDVKM come from the germline V gene.

The J gene is TRBJ2-5, the V gene TRBV15, with 8 positions matching TRBD2. The CDR3 extends over 16 amino acids. The ends lost 1 base at V and 2 bases at J; junction bases unmatched: 6. The germline CDR1 and CDR2 sequences are LNHNV and YYDKDF (reference sequence). The CDR3 DNA reads TGTGCCACCAGCAGAGCAAGCGGGGGCTTACAAGAGACCCAGTACTTC. Its protein product is CATSRASGGLQETQYF.

The J gene is TRBJ2-5, the V gene TRBV4-3; no clear D gene. The germline V gene has CDR1 LGHNA and CDR2 YSLEER. V was cut by 3 bases and J by 6 bases, with 11 bases left in between. This CDR3 spans 13 amino acids. CDR3 nucleotide sequence: TGCGCCAGCAGCCAGGGTAACCTTCAGACCCAGTACTTC. It encodes CASSQGNLQTQYF.